This entry features one T cell receptor beta chain sequence. The CDR3 runs to 20 residues. Germline V CDR1 and CDR2: LGHNA, YNFKEQ. This specimen comes from a study of cytomegalovirus exposure and HLA in healthy donors. PCR employed 60 Vbeta and 13 Jbeta primers. Sequencing used immunoSEQ multiplex PCR; TCRdb keeps in-frame clones, though not all of them. Here the sample spans 100,000 to 150,000 clones, around 78% being singletons. Sequenced material: PBMCs. The sequence derives from a young man in good health and CMV-seropositive. The V and J genes are TRBV4-2 and TRBJ2-5; TRBD1 matches 11 bases. The J call is doubtful: the DNA matches TRBJ2-7 better. CDR3 sequence reads: CASSQEEGQGVIMGPYEQYF. The CDR3 bases are TGTGCCAGCAGCCAAGAGGAGGGACAGGGGGTCATCATGGGACCCTACGAGCAGTACTTC.